These 10 T cell receptor beta chains originate from one sample sequenced in a study of blood T cell repertoires in COVID-19. TCRdb's copy holds only in-frame clones and misses some; the assay was immunoSEQ multiplex PCR. Of about 12,000 clones detected, roughly four fifths appear once; the ten largest clones hold around 4%. Sequencing was performed on peripheral blood. Every receptor here comes from a woman aged 55-75 years with acute or convalescent COVID-19.

This clone was counted a few times. V usage is TRBV25-1 and J usage is TRBJ1-5, with 7 bases lining up with TRBD1. After removal of 6 bases from V and 4 bases from J, the junction contained 6 bases not matched to a gene. Looked up from germline, CDR1 is MGHDK and CDR2 is SYGVNS. The CDR3 sequence is 14 residues long. DNA for the CDR3: TGTGCCAGCAGACAGACAGGGAGAAATCAGCCCCAGCATTTT. It specifies CASRQTGRNQPQHF.

The rearrangement links TRBV19 to TRBJ1-2, with TRBD1 identical over 7 bases. J was trimmed by 2 bases and V by 5 bases; bases with no gene match: 8. Germline CDR1 and CDR2: LNHDA and SQIVND (reference sequence). The CDR3 totals 15 residues. The CDR3, as DNA: TGTGCCAGTAGTCGCAGGACAGGTGGAAACTATGGCTACACCTTC. Amino acids: CASSRRTGGNYGYTF.

The chain carries TRBV2 and TRBJ1-3; 10 bases are shared with TRBD1. CDR3 length: 14 residues. Germline trimming cut 8 bases from V and 4 bases from J; bases unmatched to any gene: 5. Germline CDR1 is SNHLY and CDR2 is FYNNEI. CDR3 amino acids: CASDRGLSGNTIYF. The DNA for the CDR3 is TGTGCCAGCGACAGGGGGCTTTCAGGAAACACCATATATTTT.

This chain connects TRBV9 to TRBJ1-1; 7 nucleotides line up with TRBD1. The CDR3 extends over 13 amino acids. V dropped 4 bases and J dropped 6; count of bases not matched to a gene: 6. Germline loops: CDR1 SGDLS, CDR2 YYNGEE. CDR3 protein: CASSPGTASEAFF. The CDR3 DNA reads TGTGCCAGCAGCCCTGGGACAGCCTCTGAAGCTTTCTTT.

This sequence joins TRBV5-1 and TRBJ2-7; D is perhaps TRBD2 (5 bases). This CDR3 has 15 amino acids. The germline V gene encodes CDR1 SGHRS and CDR2 YFSETQ. With 0 bases removed from V and 3 bases from J, the gap between germline ends came to 13 bases. The CDR3 spells CASSLESGGVYEQYF. The CDR3 DNA follows: TGCGCCAGCAGCTTGGAATCAGGAGGAGTCTACGAGCAGTACTTC. Together with reference TRBV5-1 and TRBJ2-7, the CDR3 gives the full variable domain: KAGVTQTPRYLIKTRGQQVTLSCSPISGHRSVSWYQQTPGQGLQFLFEYFSETQRNKGNFPGRFSGRQFSNSRSEMNVSTLELGDSALYLCASSLESGGVYEQYFGPGTRLTVT.

The chain has TRBV7-3 and TRBJ2-7, with unresolved D. Germline V gene data show CDR1 as SGHTA and CDR2 as FQGTGA. Trimming took off 2 bases at V and 6 bases at J, with 11 bases between the two ends. The CDR3 is 13 amino acids. CDR3 coding DNA: TGTGCCAGCAGCTTAGAGGAGCAGTCCGAGCAGTACTTC. Amino acids: CASSLEEQSEQYF.

This clone showed up just once. This chain links TRBV13 with TRBJ1-2; TRBD1 agrees at 9 bases. CDR3 length: 17 amino acids. Germline loops: CDR1 PRHDT, CDR2 FYEKMQ (reference sequence). V shed 4 bases, J shed 4 bases, and the junction held 13 bases outside the gene matches. DNA of the CDR3: TGTGCCAGCAGCTCAACAGGTCGGACAGGGGAGCCCTATGGCTACACCTTC. Protein: CASSSTGRTGEPYGYTF.

The chain is built from TRBV13 and TRBJ1-1; D is unclear. The V end was cut by 3 bases, the J end by 6 bases, with 14 bases between. CDR1 and CDR2 (germline): PRHDT, FYEKMQ (reference sequence). This CDR3 spans 14 amino acids. The CDR3 loop is CASSFPGRVPEAFF. The CDR3 coding sequence is TGTGCCAGCAGCTTTCCGGGAAGGGTGCCTGAAGCTTTCTTT.

This sequence joins TRBV30 and TRBJ2-1; TRBD2 matches 9 bases. V was pared by 5 bases and J by 10 bases, with 15 bases of the junction left unmatched. Germline V gene data show CDR1 as GTSNPN and CDR2 as SVGIG (reference sequence). The CDR3 has 15 amino acids. The CDR3 coding sequence is TGTGCCTGGGACGGGATAGCGGGAGCCCGGGGAGAGCAGTTCTTC. This codes for CAWDGIAGARGEQFF.

V is TRBV24-1 and J is TRBJ1-6; no definite D call. Looked up from germline, CDR1 is KGHDR and CDR2 is SFDVKD. The CDR3 has 12 amino acids. V dropped 2 bases and J dropped 8 bases, with 3 bases sitting between them. CDR3 sequence (DNA): TGTGCCACCAGTGATTCGGATTCACCCCTCCACTTT. Translated: CATSDSDSPLHF.